One and the same sample provided the 16 T cell receptor beta chains below, sequenced in a study of CD8+ T cells in alopecia areata (dated by TCRdb to the late 2010s). Sample time point, as interpreted from the label and publication: baseline before oral tofacitinib. The library came from the immunoSEQ multiplex PCR assay. RNA was extracted from all samples and reverse transcribed into cDNA, which served as template for TCR sequencing. The source is immuneACCESS, and TCRdb retained only in-frame sequences with V and J called. Part of the clones is not carried over; for the studies checked, unresolved V genes explain less than half of this, and the remainder is unexplained. Recorded for this sample are 100,000 to 150,000 clones; around 60% of them occurred a single time. The leading ten clones occupy less than 5.5% of the sample. The material was CD4+ T cells sorted from blood, obtained at week 0. The receptors stem from a human donor with alopecia areata.

This clone came up a few times. This rearrangement joins TRBV27 to TRBJ1-6, with D unclear. CDR3 length: 14 residues. V was pared by 7 bases and J by 7 bases, with 14 bases between. Per germline, CDR1 MNHEY and CDR2 SMNVEV (reference sequence). The CDR3 here is CASTAQGMNSPLHF. The CDR3 DNA reads as TGTGCCAGCACTGCTCAAGGCATGAATTCACCCCTCCACTTT.

V is TRBV4-3 and J is TRBJ2-2; a weak D match, TRBD2 (6 bases). The CDR3 totals 15 residues. V dropped 1 base and J dropped 5 bases, with 11 bases sitting between them. CDR1 is LGHNA and CDR2 is YSLEER in the germline V gene. The CDR3 DNA sequence: TGCGCCAGCAGCCAAGCCGGGGGTTTAACCGGGGAGCTGTTTTTT. Protein sequence: CASSQAGGLTGELFF.

This clone was observed a handful of times. The rearrangement uses TRBV10-3 and TRBJ2-7, with 13 bases identical to TRBD2. Germline CDR1 reads ENHRY; CDR2 reads SYGVKD. This CDR3 comprises 13 residues. V lost 10 bases and J lost 3; bases outside the gene matches: 3. CDR3: CASWTSGSYEQYF. CDR3 coding DNA: TGTGCCAGCTGGACTAGCGGGAGCTACGAGCAGTACTTC.

This rearrangement joins TRBV25-1 to TRBJ1-1; D is perhaps TRBD1 (6 bases). V shed 0 bases and J shed 3 bases, with 17 bases lying between them. Germline loops: CDR1 MGHDK, CDR2 SYGVNS. The CDR3 spans 17 residues. The CDR3 bases are TGTGCCAGCAGTGAATATCTCAAGGGAAACAGGGACACTGAAGCTTTCTTT. Translated, it gives CASSEYLKGNRDTEAFF.

This clone was seen a handful of times. The chain joins TRBV7-2 to TRBJ2-1; tentative D call: TRBD2 (6 bases). This CDR3 is 14 amino acids long. Trimming shortened V by 7 bases and J by 0 bases, and 10 bases separated the two germline ends. Looked up from germline, CDR1 is SGHTA and CDR2 is FQGNSA. The CDR3 is CASTSGDSYNEQFF. The CDR3 coding sequence is TGTGCCAGCACATCGGGAGACTCCTACAATGAGCAGTTCTTC.

V is TRBV29-1 and J is TRBJ2-5; 8 bases are shared with TRBD2. The CDR3 consists of 13 residues. Germline V gives CDR1 SQVTM, CDR2 ANQGSEA. J lost 3 bases, V lost 4 bases, and 4 bases had no gene match. Here the CDR3 reads CSVGWTSKETQYF. The CDR3 region has the DNA TGCAGCGTTGGCTGGACTAGCAAAGAGACCCAGTACTTC.

The chain has TRBV9 and TRBJ2-3; TRBD2 matches at 7 bases. Germline V gene data show CDR1 as SGDLS and CDR2 as YYNGEE. The CDR3 has 15 amino acids. Losses at the gene ends were 3 bases for V and 2 bases for J; bases not matched to a gene: 6. The CDR3 here is CASSAREGHTDTQYF. CDR3 DNA: TGTGCCAGCAGCGCGAGGGAGGGTCACACAGATACGCAGTATTTT.

The chain couples TRBV30 to TRBJ1-5; D gene uncertain. The CDR3 length is 14 residues. The germline V and J ends were trimmed by 1 base and 0 bases, with 7 bases remaining between them. Per the germline V gene, CDR1 is GTSNPN and CDR2 is SVGIG (reference sequence). CDR3 DNA: TGTGCCTGGAGTGCCCAAATTAGCAATCAGCCCCAGCATTTT. This codes for CAWSAQISNQPQHF.

The chain recombines TRBV5-6 with TRBJ1-2; D possibly corresponds to TRBD1 (5 bases). V lost 5 bases to trimming and J lost 7 bases, with 18 bases between them. The CDR3 runs 14 residues. In germline, CDR1 is SGHDT, CDR2 YYEEEE. CDR3 DNA sequence: TGTGCCAGCAGACAAGGCCGGCCAGGGAGTGGCTACACCTTC. As protein: CASRQGRPGSGYTF.

V and J are TRBV20-1 and TRBJ2-3; D remains ambiguous. The germline V gene encodes CDR1 DFQATT and CDR2 SNEGSKA (reference sequence). V was trimmed by 8 bases and J by 2 bases, leaving 5 bases between them. The CDR3 is 10 amino acids. CDR3 sequence (DNA): TGCAGTCCGTTCACAGATACGCAGTATTTT. Its protein product is CSPFTDTQYF.

The V call is TRBV7-2, the J call TRBJ1-1; weak D call: TRBD1 (6 bases). Germline-derived CDR1 and CDR2 are SGHTA and FQGNSA. Trimming pared 5 bases from V and 1 base from J, leaving 11 bases between. CDR3 length: 14 residues. Here the CDR3 reads CASSREQGNTEAFF. The CDR3, as DNA: TGTGCCAGCAGCCGGGAACAGGGGAACACTGAAGCTTTCTTT.

This CDR3 is CASSGGLAGGVDEQFF. CDR3 in DNA: TGCGCCAGCAGCGGGGGACTAGCGGGAGGGGTCGATGAGCAGTTCTTC. The chain employs TRBV5-1 and TRBJ2-1; 16 bases are a match to TRBD2. CDR1 and CDR2 (germline): SGHRS, YFSETQ. The V and J ends lost 4 bases and 8 bases, in that order; junction bases with no gene match: 6. This CDR3 has 16 residues.

The sample holds a few counts of this clone. The gene calls are TRBV19 and TRBJ1-1; D unclear. V gave up 7 bases and J gave up 3 bases, with 12 bases separating them. Germline-derived CDR1 and CDR2 are LNHDA and SQIVND (reference sequence). The length of the CDR3 is 13 residues. For the CDR3, the DNA is TGTGCCAGTACCCCGACGGCGGACACTGAAGCTTTCTTT. Its translation: CASTPTADTEAFF.

The rearrangement links TRBV25-1 to TRBJ1-5, with D possibly TRBD1 on 5 matching bases. The CDR3 runs to 14 residues. Trimming took 5 bases from V and 5 from J, leaving 13 bases between them. CDR1 MGHDK and CDR2 SYGVNS come from the germline V gene. CDR3 sequence reads: CASSPGSLYQPQHF. DNA for the CDR3: TGTGCCAGCAGTCCAGGGAGCTTGTATCAGCCCCAGCATTTT.

The chain employs TRBV6-5 and TRBJ2-7; TRBD1 matches 10 bases. V shed 0 bases, J shed 4 bases, and the junction held 3 bases outside the gene matches. Germline CDR1 reads MNHEY; CDR2 reads SVGAGI. The length of the CDR3 is 15 residues. The CDR3 region is CASSYSRQGAYEQYF. DNA of the CDR3: TGTGCCAGCAGTTACTCGAGACAGGGGGCTTACGAGCAGTACTTC.

As regards this clone: Different DNA sequences within this sample yield the same CDR3. The chain links TRBV9 to TRBJ2-1; no clear D. The germline V gene has CDR1 SGDLS and CDR2 YYNGEE. The V end lost 6 bases, the J end lost 6 bases, and 13 bases lay between the germline ends. The CDR3 has 13 amino acids. The CDR3 region has the DNA TGTGCCAGCACCAACCCGCCGGGCAATGAGCAGTTCTTC. Protein: CASTNPPGNEQFF.